This T cell receptor (beta chain) comes out of a study of T cells after yellow fever vaccination (dated by TCRdb to between 2018 and 2021). With regard to the full study: The SMART-Seq v4 Ultra Low Input RNA kit was used to prepare libraries from fractions with low cell numbers. Bulk TCR alpha and beta repertoires were sequenced longitudinally to track T-cell clones before and after primary and booster YFV17D yellow fever vaccination. Two healthy male donors made up the cohort, one aged 18 to 30 years and the other aged 30 to 40 years. Blood was drawn at multiple timepoints before and after primary and secondary immunization, with bulk PBMC replicates and cell subsets isolated. What the study reported, not specific to this receptor: Compared with the primary T-cell response, the secondary T-cell response was weaker but faster, peaking on day 5 rather than day 15. Computational filtering was needed because FACS-sorted repertoires could contain abundant contaminating clonotypes from the bulk population. The study included only two donors, which limits how far the findings can be generalized. After the booster, most of the clones that had expanded following primary vaccination were detected again (about 95% of CD4 and around 90% of CD8), which suggests that memory was broadly maintained. A small share of clonotypes was detected in both CD4 and CD8 compartments, with the overlap likely arising from convergent recombination.

The run used an Illumina NovaSeq 6000. Synthesis of TCR cDNA relied on 5'RACE template switching, a step that introduced a universal primer site along with unique molecular identifiers. cDNA synthesis was primed from both the TCR alpha and TCR beta constant segments. Libraries were amplified in two PCR steps, with sample barcodes and sequencing adapters added in the second step. Sequencing of libraries was performed on Illumina HiSeq 2500 (2x100 bp) or NovaSeq (2x150 bp). Concerning the study's data processing: MIGEC was used to demultiplex reads and collapse the reads into UMI consensus sequences, and MiXCR was used for V(D)J alignment. Vaccine-responding clonotypes were defined with edgeR using replicate PBMC samples, requiring FDR below 0.01 and a log2 fold change above 5 up to day 15. Each bulk clonotype was labeled CD4 or CD8 based on which sequenced repertoire, CD4 or CD8, contained the clonotype at higher abundance. Using fastp trimming at Q25 and MiXCR clonotype assembly, TCRdb reanalyzed the public sequencing data and kept in-frame beta chains. Each CDR3 protein appears once, grouped with its most common genes and DNA. V and J calls and clone size were set by TCRdb, not the authors. Here the sample has about 320,000 distinct CDR3 sequences; about 4.5% occur a single time. The ten largest clones take up approximately 19% of the sample.

In the paper's terms, the treatment or condition label means: live attenuated yellow fever vaccine strain. At each blood-draw timepoint, two biological replicates of bulk PBMCs were obtained. A standard Ficoll-Paque protocol was used to isolate PBMCs from peripheral blood. TriZol was used to extract RNA from bulk PBMCs, from CD4 and CD8 fractions, and from dextramer-positive and dextramer-negative fractions. There are a few counts of this clonotype. The target of this receptor is not known. Base quality data are lacking; no much larger clone is found one base away. There are 14 amino acids in the CDR3, from cysteine to phenylalanine inclusive. Only the CDR3 portion is preserved as DNA: 42 bases, with reading frame beginning at the first base. V is reduced by 6 bases and J by 2 bases, leaving a spacing of 10 bases between them. The germline V gene gives CDR1 as SNHLY and CDR2 as FYNNEI.

This chain is built from TRBV2 and TRBJ2-2; a weak D assignment points to TRBD1 (6 bases agree). The sequencing used PBMCs, collected 15 days after the yellow fever booster vaccination. The source of this sequence is a man aged 18 to 30 who received the YFV17D yellow fever vaccine. The nucleotides are TGTGCCAGCAGGCACAGGGTTAACACCGGGGAGCTGTTTTTT. This translates into CASRHRVNTGELFF.